These 5 T cell receptor beta chains were sequenced from one sample in a study of persistence of HIV-infected CD4 T cells. Antigen specificity for these receptors is unknown. This was the immunoSEQ version 4 assay in survey mode. Only in-frame clones appear in the TCRdb table, and some are missing; sequencing was by immunoSEQ multiplex PCR. Of some 40,000 clones listed, approximately 90% are singletons. This nonspecific control used anti-CD3/anti-CD28 bead stimulation of CD4+ T cells. Sorting of responding CD4+ T cells relied on upregulated CD40 ligand together with CD69. The starting material was CD4+ T cells sorted from PBMCs after approximately 20-hour stimulation, obtained from a patient who received antiretroviral therapy. These receptors originate from an adult man with HIV who was CMV-seropositive.

The chain couples TRBV2 to TRBJ2-1, with D possibly TRBD1 on 6 matching bases. V was cut by 5 bases and J by 4 bases, with 12 bases left in between. The length of the CDR3 is 14 residues. Germline CDR1 is SNHLY and CDR2 is FYNNEI. Written as DNA, the CDR3 is TGTGCCAGCAGTCCTGCCCAGGGGTACAATGAGCAGTTCTTC. This translates into CASSPAQGYNEQFF.

CDR3 in DNA: TGTGCCAGCATAAACTTGGTGGATACTGAAGCTTTCTTT. It yields the protein CASINLVDTEAFF. The rearrangement uses TRBV6-5 and TRBJ1-1; D remains unclear. The CDR3 runs 13 residues. Trimming cost V 7 bases and J 5 bases, with 14 bases left between them. Germline CDR1 and CDR2: MNHEY and SVGAGI.

As regards this clone: The sample has other DNA sequences that encode this CDR3 too. V usage is TRBV9 and J usage is TRBJ1-3; the D is unclear. The CDR3 is 15 residues long. CDR1 is SGDLS, CDR2 YYNGEE, per germline. The V end lost 3 bases, the J end lost 0 bases, and 10 bases lay between the germline ends. The CDR3: CASSALASSGNTIYF. The CDR3 nucleotides read TGTGCCAGCAGCGCCCTAGCGAGCTCTGGAAACACCATATATTTT.

The chain recombines TRBV30 with TRBJ1-1; D is ambiguous. This CDR3 is 13 amino acids long. The ends were cut back, 1 base at V and 3 bases at J, with 9 bases in the middle. Germline CDR1 reads GTSNPN; CDR2 reads SVGIG (reference sequence). CDR3: CAWSADRDTEAFF. For the CDR3, the DNA is TGTGCCTGGAGTGCAGACCGGGACACTGAAGCTTTCTTT. Full variable domain (outside the CDR3, taken from reference TRBV30 and TRBJ1-1): SQTIHQWPATLVQPVGSPLSLECTVEGTSNPNLYWYRQAAGRGLQLLFYSVGIGQISSEVPQNLSASRPQDRQFILSSKKLLLSDSGFYLCAWSADRDTEAFFGQGTRLTVV.

The V gene is TRBV14, the J gene TRBJ1-3; D gene unclear. Germline V gene data show CDR1 as SGHDN and CDR2 as FVKESK. Trimming stripped 6 bases from V and 0 bases from J, with 6 bases between. This CDR3 contains 13 residues. The CDR3 region has the DNA TGTGCCAGCAGGGACCTCTCTGGAAACACCATATATTTT. Its translation: CASRDLSGNTIYF.